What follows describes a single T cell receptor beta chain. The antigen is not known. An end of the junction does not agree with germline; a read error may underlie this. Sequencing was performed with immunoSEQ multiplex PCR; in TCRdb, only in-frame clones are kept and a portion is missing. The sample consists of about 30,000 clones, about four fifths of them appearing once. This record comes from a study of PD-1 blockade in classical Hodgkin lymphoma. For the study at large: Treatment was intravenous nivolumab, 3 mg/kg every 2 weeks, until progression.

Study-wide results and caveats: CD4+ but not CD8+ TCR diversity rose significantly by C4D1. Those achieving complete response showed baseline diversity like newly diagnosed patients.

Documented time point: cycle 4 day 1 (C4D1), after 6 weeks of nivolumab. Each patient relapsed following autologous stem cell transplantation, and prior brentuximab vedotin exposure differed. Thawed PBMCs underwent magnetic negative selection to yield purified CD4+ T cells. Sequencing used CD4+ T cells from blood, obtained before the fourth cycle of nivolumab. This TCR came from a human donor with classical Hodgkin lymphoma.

CDR3 bases: TGTGCCAGCAGCTTAGGTACGAGCGGAGACAGGGCTAAGGAAAAACTGTTTTTT. Translated: CASSLGTSGDRAKEKLFF. The chain has TRBV7-9 and TRBJ1-4; 7 nucleotides align to TRBD1. Germline loops: CDR1 SEHNR, CDR2 FQNEAQ (reference sequence). The CDR3 spans 18 residues.